The 14 T cell receptor beta chains presented below share a single source sample, sequenced in a study of T cell repertoires in cytomegalovirus infection. These receptors have no known antigen. MiXCR was run by TCRdb on the reads, yielding one entry per CDR3 protein. The sample lists about 700,000 distinct CDR3 sequences; around a third were seen once. This sample comprised cultured PBMCs, obtained from culture after CMV antigen stimulation. The receptors here all came from a human donor in good health (CMV status not recorded). Some clones in this sample may be carry-over from other donors' samples.

The chain has TRBV7-6 and TRBJ2-7; 7 positions match TRBD2. CDR3 length equals 16 residues. Trimming removed 1 base from V and 5 bases from J; junction bases left unmatched: 11. CDR1 SGHVS and CDR2 FNYEAQ come from the germline V gene. CDR3 region: CASSLGPGRGKNEQYF. The CDR3 DNA reads as TGTGCCAGCAGCTTAGGTCCGGGGAGGGGCAAGAACGAGCAGTACTTC.

This clonotype was observed a few times. The chain combines TRBV10-3 with TRBJ2-2, with D unresolved. The CDR3 is 15 residues long. Germline V gives CDR1 ENHRY, CDR2 SYGVKD. Trimming stripped 0 bases from V and 1 base from J, with 6 bases between. The CDR3 nucleotides are TGTGCCATCAGTGAGTCGCGTGGGAACACCGGGGAGCTGTTTTTT. It is translated as CAISESRGNTGELFF.

In DNA, the CDR3 is TGTGCCAGCAGCCCCCTTGGCACCCCGGGGGGAGAGACCCAGTACTTC. Its protein product is CASSPLGTPGGETQYF. The chain combines TRBV7-2 with TRBJ2-5; TRBD2 matches at 7 bases. The J segment lost 4 bases and the V segment lost 5 bases, leaving 13 bases of the junction unmatched. The CDR3 is 16 residues long. Germline lookup yields CDR1 SGHTA and CDR2 FQGNSA.

This clonotype appeared a few times. The chain couples TRBV7-9 to TRBJ2-5, with 13 bases lining up with TRBD2. Germline-derived CDR1 and CDR2 are SEHNR and FQNEAQ (reference sequence). This CDR3 spans 16 amino acids. Unmatched junction bases numbered 7, after V lost 5 bases and J lost 4 bases. For the CDR3, the DNA is TGTGCCAGCAGCCGCACTAGCGGGGGGGCCGCAGAGACCCAGTACTTC. As protein: CASSRTSGGAAETQYF. The full variable domain, its missing parts supplied by reference TRBV7-9 and TRBJ2-5, is DTGVSQNPRHKITKRGQNVTFRCDPISEHNRLYWYRQTLGQGPEFLTYFQNEAQLEKSRLLSDRFSAERPKGSFSTLEIQRTEQGDSAMYLCASSRTSGGAAETQYFGPGTRLLVL.

V usage is TRBV4-3 and J usage is TRBJ1-2; TRBD1 aligns across 7 bases. The ends lost 4 bases at V and 5 bases at J; junction bases unmatched: 16. Germline V CDR1 and CDR2: LGHNA, YSLEER. CDR3 size: 17 residues. CDR3 nucleotides: TGCGCCAGCAGCCGAGACAGGGACCGGGGTTGGGAATATGGCTACACCTTC. It specifies CASSRDRDRGWEYGYTF.

The chain is built from TRBV12-3 or TRBV12-4 and TRBJ2-3; TRBD2 aligns across 9 bases. The J segment lost 5 bases and the V segment lost 5 bases, leaving 5 bases of the junction unmatched. The CDR3 spans 14 residues. CDR3 residues: CASSTRTSVDTQYF. CDR3 DNA: TGTGCCAGCAGTACCCGGACTAGCGTAGATACGCAGTATTTT.

This clonotype showed up many times. The V gene is TRBV7-6, the J gene TRBJ2-5, with unresolved D. This CDR3 contains 15 residues. The V end was cut by 3 bases, the J end by 0 bases, with 11 bases between. CDR1 SGHVS and CDR2 FNYEAQ come from the germline V gene. CDR3 nucleotide sequence: TGTGCCAGCAGCTTTGGACGAAGGTACCAAGAGACCCAGTACTTC. It translates to CASSFGRRYQETQYF.

The chain is built from TRBV4-1 and TRBJ1-2; 8 bases are shared with TRBD1. The V gene's germline CDR1 is MGHRA and CDR2 YSYEKL. Germline trimming cut 4 bases from V and 3 bases from J; bases unmatched to any gene: 7. The CDR3 runs 15 residues. CDR3 nucleotides: TGCGCCAGCAGCCCCATGCCGGGACAGGACTATGGCTACACCTTC. Residues: CASSPMPGQDYGYTF.

This clonotype was counted a few times. This chain joins TRBV12-3 or TRBV12-4 and TRBJ2-3; TRBD2 agrees at 12 bases. V lost 1 base to trimming and J lost 5 bases; unmatched junction nucleotides: 7. The length of the CDR3 is 17 residues. In DNA, the CDR3 is TGTGCCAGCAGTTTAGTTCTAGCGGGAGGGCCGATAGATACGCAGTATTTT. Amino acid sequence: CASSLVLAGGPIDTQYF.

Details on this clonotype: At one end the junction does not follow the germline gene, possibly because of a read error. The chain has TRBV4-1 and TRBJ2-5, with D uncertain. CDR1 and CDR2 (germline): MGHRA, YSYEKL. This CDR3 is 13 amino acids long. The CDR3 nucleotides read TGTGCCAGCAGCACAAGACAAGGGGAGACCCAGTACTTC. It encodes CASSTRQGETQYF.

The sample holds a few counts of this clonotype. V is TRBV6-6 and J is TRBJ1-2; TRBD1 matches 8 bases. CDR1 and CDR2 (germline): MNHNY, SVGAGI (reference sequence). The CDR3 runs to 13 residues. J was trimmed by 9 bases and V by 2 bases; bases with no gene match: 5. The CDR3 protein is CASSYEGQASYTF. Written as DNA, the CDR3 is TGTGCCAGCAGTTACGAGGGACAGGCGAGCTACACCTTC.

Many counts were recorded for this clonotype. CDR3 sequence: CASSLGGAGNQPQHF. The CDR3 region has the DNA TGTGCCAGCAGCCTAGGGGGCGCGGGCAATCAGCCCCAGCATTTT. The chain recombines TRBV7-8 with TRBJ1-5; 7 bases align to TRBD1. Germline V lookup: CDR1 SGHVS, CDR2 FQNEAQ. The CDR3 is 15 amino acids. V gave up 5 bases and J gave up 2 bases; unmatched junction bases: 6.

This clonotype was detected ten times or more. For the CDR3, the DNA is TGTGCCAGCAGCTTAGCGACTGTCGGGACAGTGGATTCTAGCACAGATACGCAGTATTTT. Amino acid sequence: CASSLATVGTVDSSTDTQYF. The J gene is TRBJ2-3, the V gene TRBV7-2, with 7 bases matching TRBD1. The CDR3 consists of 20 residues. After removal of 0 bases from V and 0 bases from J, the junction contained 15 bases not matched to a gene. Germline lookup yields CDR1 SGHTA and CDR2 FQGNSA.

This clonotype was seen only a few times. The V call is TRBV20-1, the J call TRBJ2-7; tentative D call: TRBD2 (6 bases). The CDR3 is 11 residues long. The V end lost 4 bases, the J end lost 3 bases, and 7 bases lay between the germline ends. Per germline, CDR1 DFQATT and CDR2 SNEGSKA (reference sequence). The CDR3 region is CSAIGGYEQYF. The CDR3 coding sequence is TGCAGTGCTATCGGGGGCTACGAGCAGTACTTC.